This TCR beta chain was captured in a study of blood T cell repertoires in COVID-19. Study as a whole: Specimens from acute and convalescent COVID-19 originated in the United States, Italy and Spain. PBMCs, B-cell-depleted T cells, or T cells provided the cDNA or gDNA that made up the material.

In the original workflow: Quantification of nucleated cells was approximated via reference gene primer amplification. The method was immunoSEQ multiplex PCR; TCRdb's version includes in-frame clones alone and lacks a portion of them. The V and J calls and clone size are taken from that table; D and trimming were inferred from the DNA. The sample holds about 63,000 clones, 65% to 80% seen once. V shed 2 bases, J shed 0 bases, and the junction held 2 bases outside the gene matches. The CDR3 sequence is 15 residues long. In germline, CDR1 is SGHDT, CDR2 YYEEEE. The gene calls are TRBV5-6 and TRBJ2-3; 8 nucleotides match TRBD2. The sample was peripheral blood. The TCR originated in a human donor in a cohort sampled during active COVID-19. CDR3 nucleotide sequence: TGTGCCAGCAGCTTCGCTAGCGGGAGCACAGATACGCAGTATTTT. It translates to CASSFASGSTDTQYF.